One sample yielded the 13 T cell receptor beta chains listed below, sequenced in a study of molecular identifiers for immune sequencing clone quantification. TCRdb independently ran MiXCR on the PCR reads; one entry per CDR3 protein. The sample yields over 550,000 distinct CDR3 sequences, about 25% seen once. The sample consisted of naive CD8+ T cells from blood, with Jurkat cell RNA spiked in. Sample subset: FACS-sorted CD8+CD4-CCR7+CD45RA+ naive T cells. These receptors were collected from a human donor in good health. Some libraries in this study had Jurkat cell RNA spiked in.

This chain connects TRBV5-1 to TRBJ1-2, with 7 nucleotides matching TRBD1. Trimming took 1 base from V and 3 from J; bases not matched to a gene: 6. This CDR3 comprises 15 residues. Germline V gives CDR1 SGHRS, CDR2 YFSETQ. This CDR3 reads CASSLYGTEYYGYTF. In DNA form, the CDR3 reads TGCGCCAGCAGCTTGTATGGGACAGAGTACTATGGCTACACCTTC.

This chain joins TRBV18 and TRBJ2-7; 12 bases are a match to TRBD1. CDR1 is KGHSH, CDR2 LQKENI, per germline. Trimming at V came to 3 bases and at J to 5 bases, leaving 8 bases not matched to a gene. This CDR3 spans 16 amino acids. The CDR3 nucleotides are TGTGCCAGCTCACCCAGTTGGGGACAGGGGGCCCACGAGCAGTACTTC. It codes for CASSPSWGQGAHEQYF. Full variable domain (rest looked up from reference TRBV18 and TRBJ2-7): NAGVMQNPRHLVRRRGQEARLRCSPMKGHSHVYWYRQLPEEGLKFMVYLQKENIIDESGMPKERFSAEFPKEGPSILRIQQVVRGDSAAYFCASSPSWGQGAHEQYFGPGTRLTVT.

This clonotype was detected only a few times. The chain employs TRBV6-5 and TRBJ2-3; 11 nucleotides agree with TRBD2. This CDR3 comprises 16 residues. Germline V CDR1 and CDR2: MNHEY, SVGAGI. V was pared by 2 bases and J by 4 bases, with 5 bases of the junction left unmatched. The CDR3 nucleotides are TGTGCCAGCAGTTACGGGTTTAGCGGGGGGGCAGATACGCAGTATTTT. Encoded protein: CASSYGFSGGADTQYF.

The chain links TRBV14 to TRBJ2-2; weak D call: TRBD2 (5 bases). Germline assignment: CDR1 SGHDN and CDR2 FVKESK. V was trimmed by 4 bases and J by 5 bases, leaving 23 bases between them. The CDR3 is made up of 18 amino acids. In DNA form, the CDR3 reads TGTGCCAGCAGCCCTCGCGGAGGAGAGGACCCGAGGACCGGGGAGCTGTTTTTT. This sequence encodes CASSPRGGEDPRTGELFF. The variable domain in full, with the rest retrieved from reference TRBV14 and TRBJ2-2, is EAGVTQFPSHSVIEKGQTVTLRCDPISGHDNLYWYRRVMGKEIKFLLHFVKESKQDESGMPNNRFLAERTGGTYSTLKVQPAELEDSGVYFCASSPRGGEDPRTGELFFGEGSRLTVL.

Worth noting for this clonotype: Since a much larger clone is just one base distant, this may be a read error. The rearrangement uses TRBV25-1 and TRBJ2-7; D gene unclear. CDR1 and CDR2 from the germline V gene are MGHDK and SYGVNS. The V and J ends lost 3 bases and 0 bases respectively, with 15 bases between them. The CDR3 is made up of 16 amino acids. The CDR3 reads CASSDGPGSRSYEQYF. The CDR3 region has the DNA TGTGCCAGCAGTGACGGTCCAGGCTCGCGCTCCTACGAGCAGTACTTC.

This clonotype has just a few counts. V and J are TRBV4-1 and TRBJ2-1; tentatively, D is TRBD2 (6 bases). With 0 bases removed from V and 0 bases from J, the gap between germline ends came to 15 bases. CDR1 is MGHRA and CDR2 is YSYEKL in the germline V gene. The CDR3 consists of 18 residues. CDR3 residues: CASSQERVAVSSYNEQFF. CDR3 coding DNA: TGCGCCAGCAGCCAAGAAAGGGTAGCGGTAAGCTCCTACAATGAGCAGTTCTTC.

On this clonotype: This may come from a read error, since a much larger clone is one base off. The chain couples TRBV24-1 to TRBJ2-3; TRBD1 is a possible D gene (5 bases). Germline assignment: CDR1 KGHDR and CDR2 SFDVKD. The CDR3 covers 15 residues. Trimming shortened V by 9 bases and J by 0 bases, and 15 bases separated the two germline ends. CDR3 sequence: CATGATTASTDTQYF. As DNA, the CDR3 is TGTGCCACCGGTGCAACGACAGCTAGCACAGATACGCAGTATTTT.

The CDR3 reads CASSLGTGMSSYEQYF. CDR3 nucleotides: TGTGCCAGCAGCTTAGGGACAGGGATGAGCTCCTACGAGCAGTACTTC. The gene calls are TRBV11-2 and TRBJ2-7; 8 bases agree with TRBD1. This CDR3 is 16 amino acids long. V shed 1 base and J 0 bases; nucleotides not matched to a gene: 5. The germline V gene has CDR1 SGHAT and CDR2 FQNNGV.

In this sample, this clonotype turned up many times. This chain links TRBV9 with TRBJ2-2; 8 bases fit TRBD1. This CDR3 is built from 16 residues. J was trimmed by 5 bases and V by 0 bases; bases with no gene match: 6. Looked up from germline, CDR1 is SGDLS and CDR2 is YYNGEE. CDR3 sequence (DNA): TGTGCCAGCAGCGTAGAGGGACAGGTTTGGACCGGGGAGCTGTTTTTT. This encodes CASSVEGQVWTGELFF.

The chain carries TRBV28 and TRBJ1-1; 9 positions agree with TRBD1. V lost 5 bases, J lost 1 base, and 5 bases stayed unmatched. The CDR3 runs to 15 residues. Germline values: CDR1 MDHEN, CDR2 SYDVKM. CDR3 protein: CASSLQGARNTEAFF. CDR3 nucleotide sequence: TGTGCCAGCAGTCTACAGGGGGCGAGGAACACTGAAGCTTTCTTT.

This clonotype was counted only a few times. J is TRBJ1-2 and V is TRBV4-3; the D is unclear. The V end was cut by 3 bases, the J end by 3 bases, with 14 bases between. The CDR3 is 15 amino acids. The germline V gene encodes CDR1 LGHNA and CDR2 YSLEER. CDR3 nucleotides: TGCGCCAGCAGCCAGGACCGCCTTGACGACTATGGCTACACCTTC. It encodes CASSQDRLDDYGYTF.

This clonotype was seen a few times. The junction differs from germline at one of its ends, possibly a read error. This chain uses TRBV14 with TRBJ1-1; D remains unclear. Germline V gene data show CDR1 as SGHDN and CDR2 as FVKESK. The CDR3 is 15 residues long. As DNA, the CDR3 is TGTGCCAGCGGCCAAGAGAGATTGCCGAACACTGAAGCTTTCTTT. Translating gives CASGQERLPNTEAFF.

This clonotype was seen repeatedly, ten times or more. The chain recombines TRBV27 with TRBJ2-7; D is uncertain. The CDR3 totals 12 residues. Germline assignment: CDR1 MNHEY and CDR2 SMNVEV (reference sequence). The V and J ends lost 6 bases and 5 bases respectively, with 11 bases between them. This CDR3 reads CASRGIEDEQYF. As DNA, the CDR3 is TGTGCCAGCAGAGGTATTGAGGACGAGCAGTACTTC.